This T cell receptor (beta chain) was captured by sequencing in a study of graft-versus-host responses after intestinal transplantation. Study-level findings and limits: Analysis identified GvH clones in recipient marrow, with some appearing first in ileum or blood. High graft-versus-host to host-versus-graft T cell clonal ratios marked allografts of patients with graft-donor macrochimerism.

Processing was applied to graft tissue in order to liberate intraepithelial and lamina propria lymphocytes. Remarks on this clone: Its antigen is undetermined.

With 0 bases clipped from V and 6 bases from J, the junction kept 5 bases outside the gene matches. The CDR3 extends over 14 amino acids. The germline CDR1 and CDR2 sequences are MNHEY and SVGAGI. Repertoires were generated with immunoSEQ multiplex PCR, while TCRdb's copy carries only in-frame clones and drops some. This table has around 8,100 clones, roughly 80% appearing once. V and J are TRBV6-5 and TRBJ2-7; 7 bases are shared with TRBD1. The TCR was taken from a human patient who received an intestinal transplant, so some T cells may come from the graft donor. The material sequenced was ileum tissue, taken approximately 120 days after transplant. The CDR3 sequence: CASSYSRQGTEQYF. The CDR3 DNA follows: TGTGCCAGCAGTTACTCTCGACAGGGAACCGAGCAGTACTTC.